The 31 T cell receptor beta chains below were found in one sample sequenced in a study of cytomegalovirus exposure and HLA in healthy donors. The PCR was carried out with 60 Vbeta primers and 13 Jbeta primers. The method was immunoSEQ multiplex PCR; TCRdb's version includes in-frame clones alone and lacks a portion of them. The data hold about 200,000 clones, with roughly 72% observed a single time. The source material was PBMCs. The source is a man aged 25 to 45 in good health and CMV-seronegative.

This clone has a handful of counts. V is TRBV5-4 and J is TRBJ2-7; no firm D call. V gave up 0 bases and J gave up 2 bases, with 9 bases separating them. CDR3 size: 14 residues. Germline V gene sequence: CDR1 SGHNT, CDR2 YYREEE (reference sequence). The CDR3 loop is CASSLGAYTYEQYF. DNA for the CDR3: TGTGCCAGCAGCTTGGGGGCTTACACCTACGAGCAGTACTTC.

The V gene is TRBV28, the J gene TRBJ2-7, with 8 bases fitting TRBD1. Germline CDR1 reads MDHEN; CDR2 reads SYDVKM. The CDR3 runs 15 residues. V shed 4 bases and J 4 bases; nucleotides not matched to a gene: 9. Here the CDR3 reads CASSSVGQGRYEQYF. For the CDR3, the DNA is TGTGCCAGCAGTTCTGTAGGACAGGGTAGGTACGAGCAGTACTTC.

The chain is built from TRBV5-5 and TRBJ2-3, with D possibly matching TRBD2 (5 bases). Trimming pared 2 bases from V and 0 bases from J, leaving 10 bases between. The CDR3 length is 15 residues. Germline V CDR1 and CDR2: SGHKS, YYEKEE (reference sequence). CDR3 nucleotide sequence: TGTGCCAGCAGCTTAATCGGCGGGAGCACAGATACGCAGTATTTT. This gives the protein CASSLIGGSTDTQYF.

Turning to this clone: Other DNA sequences within the sample encode an identical CDR3. The chain combines TRBV9 with TRBJ2-3; 9 positions match TRBD2. J was trimmed by 0 bases and V by 2 bases; bases with no gene match: 1. Germline lookup yields CDR1 SGDLS and CDR2 YYNGEE. The CDR3 spans 15 residues. In DNA form, the CDR3 reads TGTGCCAGCAGCGTCGGACTAGCGAGCACAGATACGCAGTATTTT. Protein product: CASSVGLASTDTQYF.

The chain is built from TRBV18 and TRBJ2-7; 10 nucleotides line up with TRBD2. Germline CDR1 KGHSH, CDR2 LQKENI. After removal of 3 bases from V and 5 bases from J, the junction contained 7 bases not matched to a gene. The CDR3 has 15 amino acids. The CDR3 nucleotides are TGTGCCAGCTCACCTCTAGCGGGAGTCATCAACGAGCAGTACTTC. As protein: CASSPLAGVINEQYF.

V and J are TRBV4-1 and TRBJ1-2; the match to TRBD1 covers 10 bases. V lost 1 base, J lost 6 bases, and 20 bases stayed unmatched. Germline-derived CDR1 and CDR2 are MGHRA and YSYEKL. The CDR3 sequence is 20 residues long. CDR3 nucleotide sequence: TGCGCCAGCAGCCAAGCCAAGTTATTTGACCGGGACAGGGGAAGGAATGGCTACACCTTC. Its protein product is CASSQAKLFDRDRGRNGYTF.

The chain employs TRBV7-2 and TRBJ2-1, with 12 bases that match TRBD1. Germline CDR1 SGHTA, CDR2 FQGNSA. V shed 3 bases, J shed 7 bases, and the junction held 7 bases outside the gene matches. The CDR3 runs to 16 residues. The CDR3 DNA is TGTGCCAGCAGCTTGCGTGGGACAGGGGGCGAAAATGAGCAGTTCTTC. It encodes CASSLRGTGGENEQFF.

The CDR3 bases are TGCGCCAGCAGGTGGGGGCTTGAGCAGTTCTTC. This translates into CASRWGLEQFF. This chain uses TRBV10-2 with TRBJ2-1, with TRBD1 as a possible D gene (6 bases). V lost 6 bases to trimming and J lost 9 bases, with 9 bases between them. Germline V gene data show CDR1 as WSHSY and CDR2 as SAAADI. The length of the CDR3 is 11 residues.

The V gene is TRBV27, the J gene TRBJ2-7, with D possibly being TRBD1 (6 bases). The CDR3 contains 14 residues. Germline V gene sequence: CDR1 MNHEY, CDR2 SMNVEV (reference sequence). Trimming took 3 bases from V and 6 from J, leaving 15 bases between them. The CDR3 is CASSFQGPGSEQYF. The CDR3 nucleotides are TGTGCCAGCAGTTTTCAGGGGCCGGGGAGCGAGCAGTACTTC.

This clone was seen a single time. This chain links TRBV5-5 with TRBJ1-4; D remains ambiguous. The CDR3 sequence is 15 residues long. From germline, CDR1 is SGHKS and CDR2 YYEKEE (reference sequence). V was pared by 0 bases and J by 6 bases, with 12 bases between. The DNA of the CDR3 is TGTGCCAGCAGCTTGGACGAGGGTTTTTATGAAAAACTGTTTTTT. It is translated as CASSLDEGFYEKLFF.

The rearrangement links TRBV29-1 to TRBJ2-7; no definite D call. The germline gives CDR1 SQVTM, CDR2 ANQGSEA. Trimming removed 1 base at V and 4 bases at J, with 11 bases between. CDR3 length equals 13 residues. The CDR3 coding sequence is TGCAGCGTTGAAGTAACCAGTGCTTACGAGCAGTACTTC. It yields the protein CSVEVTSAYEQYF.

The DNA of the CDR3 is TGTGCCAGCACCGTAGCGGGAGTTGGGCCCCAGTACTTC. The encoded protein is CASTVAGVGPQYF. The chain has TRBV6-5 and TRBJ2-5, with 9 positions matching TRBD2. The J segment lost 9 bases and the V segment lost 7 bases, leaving 9 bases of the junction unmatched. Germline loops: CDR1 MNHEY, CDR2 SVGAGI. The CDR3 sequence is 13 residues long.

The rearrangement joins TRBV5-4 to TRBJ2-7, with a tentative D call TRBD1 (5 bases). The V gene lost 2 bases and the J gene lost 0 bases, with 15 bases spanning the gap. This CDR3 has 16 residues. Germline V gives CDR1 SGHNT, CDR2 YYREEE (reference sequence). This CDR3 is CASSLSADSYSYEQYF. CDR3 coding DNA: TGTGCCAGCAGCTTATCAGCTGACAGTTACTCCTACGAGCAGTACTTC.

Comments on this clone: The same CDR3 also results from other DNA sequences found in this sample. The J gene is TRBJ2-3, the V gene TRBV27; D is perhaps TRBD2 (6 bases). The CDR3 runs 15 residues. Trimming removed 4 bases at V and 9 bases at J, with 20 bases between. Germline V lookup: CDR1 MNHEY, CDR2 SMNVEV (reference sequence). In DNA, the CDR3 is TGTGCCAGCAGTTCTCAAGGAGCGGGCCTAGTCACGCAGTATTTT. The encoded protein is CASSSQGAGLVTQYF.

This chain uses TRBV28 with TRBJ2-1; 12 bases are a match to TRBD2. Germline loops: CDR1 MDHEN, CDR2 SYDVKM. The CDR3 contains 15 residues. J lost 7 bases, V lost 5 bases, and 6 bases had no gene match. This CDR3 reads CASSLAGGPSNEQFF. The CDR3 DNA reads as TGTGCCAGCAGTCTAGCGGGAGGGCCCTCAAATGAGCAGTTCTTC.

V usage is TRBV27 and J usage is TRBJ2-7; 7 nucleotides match TRBD1. The germline V gene encodes CDR1 MNHEY and CDR2 SMNVEV (reference sequence). This CDR3 comprises 14 residues. J was trimmed by 0 bases and V by 6 bases; bases with no gene match: 5. CDR3 DNA: TGTGCCAGCAGATATACAGGGGCCTCCTACGAGCAGTACTTC. As protein: CASRYTGASYEQYF.

This clone was found a few times. The chain combines TRBV2 with TRBJ2-7, with D uncertain. Per the germline V gene, CDR1 is SNHLY and CDR2 is FYNNEI. Trimming took 4 bases from V and 0 from J, leaving 10 bases between them. The CDR3 is 14 residues long. CDR3 residues: CASSVAVSSYEQYF. The CDR3 DNA sequence: TGTGCCAGCAGTGTGGCAGTGTCCTCCTACGAGCAGTACTTC.

V gene TRBV7-6 combines with J gene TRBJ2-3, with 7 bases matching TRBD2. Germline V gene data show CDR1 as SGHVS and CDR2 as FNYEAQ. This CDR3 is 14 amino acids long. The ends lost 7 bases at V and 1 base at J; junction bases unmatched: 5. This CDR3 is CASTLGGGTDTQYF. As DNA, the CDR3 is TGTGCCAGCACCCTGGGGGGGGGCACAGATACGCAGTATTTT.

The V call is TRBV5-4, the J call TRBJ1-2; TRBD1 matches 8 bases. Losses at the gene ends were 4 bases for V and 6 bases for J; bases not matched to a gene: 17. This CDR3 comprises 17 residues. Germline lookup yields CDR1 SGHNT and CDR2 YYREEE (reference sequence). The CDR3 loop reads CASSPGGQGKRVDGYTF. In nucleotides, the CDR3 is TGTGCCAGCAGCCCGGGAGGACAGGGAAAGAGAGTGGATGGCTACACCTTC.

The chain couples TRBV19 to TRBJ2-1; D not resolved. V lost 0 bases and J 9 bases, leaving 3 bases between the germline ends. Germline V gene sequence: CDR1 LNHDA, CDR2 SQIVND (reference sequence). The CDR3 runs to 11 residues. The CDR3 reads CASSIDREQFF. CDR3 DNA sequence: TGTGCCAGTAGTATAGATCGTGAGCAGTTCTTC.

The chain carries TRBV5-4 and TRBJ2-1, with a possible D match to TRBD2 (6 bases). The V gene lost 1 base and the J gene lost 8 bases, with 16 bases spanning the gap. The CDR3 extends over 15 amino acids. From germline, CDR1 is SGHNT and CDR2 YYREEE (reference sequence). The CDR3 sequence is CASSLSAGKGDEQFF. The CDR3 DNA sequence: TGTGCCAGCAGCTTGTCGGCGGGAAAAGGCGATGAGCAGTTCTTC.

V gene TRBV7-9 combines with J gene TRBJ2-2; the match to TRBD2 covers 8 bases. Losses at the gene ends were 1 base for V and 2 bases for J; bases not matched to a gene: 9. CDR3 size: 18 residues. CDR1 and CDR2 from the germline V gene are SEHNR and FQNEAQ (reference sequence). The CDR3 loop reads CASSLEALGTRNTGELFF. The CDR3, as DNA: TGTGCCAGCAGCTTAGAAGCTTTAGGGACTAGAAACACCGGGGAGCTGTTTTTT.

The chain uses TRBV6-1 and TRBJ1-1; D call uncertain. From germline, CDR1 is MNHNS and CDR2 SASEGT. CDR3 length: 14 amino acids. With 0 bases removed from V and 11 bases from J, the gap between germline ends came to 16 bases. CDR3: CASSEAAAGGSAFF. The CDR3 DNA reads TGTGCCAGCAGTGAAGCGGCGGCGGGCGGTAGTGCTTTCTTT.

The V and J genes are TRBV27 and TRBJ1-5, with TRBD1 identical over 7 bases. Germline values: CDR1 MNHEY, CDR2 SMNVEV (reference sequence). The CDR3 is 16 residues long. V gave up 6 bases and J gave up 7 bases; unmatched junction bases: 15. As DNA, the CDR3 is TGTGCCAGCAGGCGAACCCGCGACAGGGTTGGCCAGCCCCAGCATTTT. Encoded protein: CASRRTRDRVGQPQHF.

This clone was seen only a few times. The chain joins TRBV28 to TRBJ2-1; D is unclear. The CDR3 has 12 residues. Germline V lookup: CDR1 MDHEN, CDR2 SYDVKM. Trimming took 6 bases from V and 2 from J, leaving 5 bases between them. The CDR3 DNA follows: TGTGCCAGCAGCCCTACCTACAATGAGCAGTTCTTC. This translates into CASSPTYNEQFF.

The V gene is TRBV6-6, the J gene TRBJ2-7; TRBD2 is a possible D gene (6 bases). The CDR3 consists of 14 residues. The V gene's germline CDR1 is MNHNY and CDR2 SVGAGI (reference sequence). V was clipped by 0 bases and J by 5 bases, with 11 bases between them. CDR3 bases: TGTGCCAGCAGTTACTCCGCGGGGCACCACGAGCAGTACTTC. It translates to CASSYSAGHHEQYF.

This clone has a single count. Here the CDR3 DNA reads TGCGCCAGCACCGGGGAGACAGGGCTAAAACACGAGCAGTACTTC. Amino acid sequence: CASTGETGLKHEQYF. The chain is built from TRBV5-1 and TRBJ2-7; 7 nucleotides line up with TRBD1. The CDR3 is 15 amino acids. Germline V gene lookup returns CDR1 SGHRS and CDR2 YFSETQ. Unmatched junction bases numbered 14, after V lost 6 bases and J lost 5 bases.

V usage is TRBV5-1 and J usage is TRBJ2-7, with a weak D call TRBD2 (6 bases). The CDR3 is 14 amino acids. V lost 3 bases and J 2 bases, leaving 12 bases between the germline ends. Germline-derived CDR1 and CDR2 are SGHRS and YFSETQ. CDR3 nucleotide sequence: TGCGCCAGCAGCTGGGGGGAGAAAACCTACGAGCAGTACTTC. This codes for CASSWGEKTYEQYF.

The CDR3, as DNA: TGTGCCAGCAGTGAGGGGGAGGTCGGGGAGCTGTTTTTT. Translation gives CASSEGEVGELFF. The gene calls are TRBV6-1 and TRBJ2-2, with a possible D match to TRBD2 (6 bases). Germline loops: CDR1 MNHNS, CDR2 SASEGT. Deletions cut 3 bases from V and 7 bases from J, with 9 bases between. The CDR3 is 13 residues long.

This sequence joins TRBV27 and TRBJ2-2; D may be TRBD2 (5 bases). The CDR3 extends over 14 amino acids. V dropped 8 bases and J dropped 2 bases, with 12 bases sitting between them. CDR1 and CDR2 from the germline V gene are MNHEY and SMNVEV (reference sequence). DNA of the CDR3: TGTGCCAGCGGGCCCGGGGTAAACACCGGGGAGCTGTTTTTT. Amino acid sequence: CASGPGVNTGELFF.

The rearrangement joins TRBV28 to TRBJ1-2, with D possibly matching TRBD1 (6 bases). V was trimmed by 5 bases and J by 6 bases, leaving 13 bases between them. Germline V lookup: CDR1 MDHEN, CDR2 SYDVKM. The CDR3 runs 13 residues. The CDR3 reads CASSRTGMNGYTF. In DNA, the CDR3 is TGTGCCAGCAGTCGAACAGGGATGAATGGCTACACCTTC.